Listed below are T cell receptor beta chains from one sample, sequenced in a study of regulatory T cells in long-lasting Graves disease. TCRdb reprocessed the multiplex PCR reads via MiXCR and lists one record per CDR3 protein. Counted here are hundreds of thousands of distinct CDR3 sequences, around 20% occurring once; the ten biggest clones make up over 7.5%. The sequencing here drew on peripheral blood mononuclear cells (PBMCs), taken when the disease was refractory, from a patient treated with antithyroid drugs. All receptors come from a female donor with Graves disease. CDR3s include the opening cysteine and the closing phenylalanine or tryptophan. The D gene is left open where the match is weak. Clone size appears in some rows only: once, few, many, or a class for an expanded clone.

d_call: TRBD1
clone_size: NA
j_call: TRBJ2-5
v_call: TRBV7-3
cdr3_aa: CASSLISRDRGGETQYF
cdr3_nt: TGTGCCAGCAGCTTAATCTCCCGGGACAGGGGAGGAGAGACCCAGTACTTC

d_call: NA
clone_size: NA
j_call: TRBJ2-5
v_call: TRBV20-1
cdr3_aa: CSARDPQGTQYF
cdr3_nt: TGCAGTGCTAGAGACCCGCAGGGGACCCAGTACTTC

d_call: TRBD1
clone_size: NA
j_call: TRBJ2-1
v_call: TRBV6-1
cdr3_aa: CASSLQGAEGNEQFF
cdr3_nt: TGTGCCAGCAGCCTCCAGGGGGCTGAAGGCAATGAGCAGTTCTTC

d_call: NA
clone_size: many
j_call: TRBJ1-1
v_call: TRBV12-3/TRBV12-4
cdr3_aa: CASSPRAHTEAFF
cdr3_nt: TGTGCCAGCAGTCCCCGAGCGCACACTGAAGCTTTCTTT

d_call: TRBD1
clone_size: NA
j_call: TRBJ2-7
v_call: TRBV5-1
cdr3_aa: CASSFEPGGQGQYF
cdr3_nt: TGCGCCAGCAGCTTTGAGCCAGGGGGACAGGGGCAGTACTTC

d_call: TRBD2
clone_size: few
j_call: TRBJ2-3
v_call: TRBV7-4
cdr3_aa: CASSRGTRLGTGDTQYF
cdr3_nt: TGTGCCAGCAGCAGAGGGACTAGACTTGGGACGGGAGATACGCAGTATTTT

d_call: NA
clone_size: few
j_call: TRBJ1-3
v_call: TRBV2
cdr3_aa: CASSPGPDPGNTIYF
cdr3_nt: TGTGCCAGCAGTCCTGGACCGGACCCTGGAAACACCATATATTTT

d_call: TRBD2
clone_size: NA
j_call: TRBJ2-7
v_call: TRBV24-1
cdr3_aa: CATSDLTSGTEQYF
cdr3_nt: TGTGCCACCAGTGATTTGACTAGCGGGACCGAGCAGTACTTC

d_call: NA
clone_size: many
j_call: TRBJ1-5
v_call: TRBV20-1
cdr3_aa: CSATGLNQPQHF
cdr3_nt: TGCAGTGCTACAGGTTTAAATCAGCCCCAGCATTTT

d_call: TRBD2
clone_size: many
j_call: TRBJ2-2
v_call: TRBV7-3
cdr3_aa: CASSPGLVLHGELFF
cdr3_nt: TGTGCCAGCAGCCCAGGACTAGTTCTGCACGGGGAGCTGTTTTTT